This T cell receptor (beta chain) was documented in a study of T cell responses to AZD1222 COVID-19 vaccine. Clones were sequenced by immunoSEQ multiplex PCR, and TCRdb holds only the in-frame ones, with some missing. The table shows around 160,000 clones, with roughly 94% occurring only once. Points on this clone: The antigen remains undetermined.

Trimming left V 0 bases short and J 6 bases short, with 13 bases between. Per the germline V gene, CDR1 is SGHNT and CDR2 is YYREEE (reference sequence). The CDR3 loop spans 15 amino acids. General study results and limits: Targets within unmutated variant regions were reportedly found for nearly half of spike-specific TCRs.

This clonotype was sampled from an adult who received the AZD1222 COVID-19 vaccine. Source: peripheral blood, taken 28 days after the second AZD1222 dose. V and J are TRBV5-4 and TRBJ2-1; weak D call: TRBD2 (6 bases). The CDR3 here is CASSLAGTLGNEQFF. CDR3 sequence (DNA): TGTGCCAGCAGCTTGGCCGGGACTCTTGGCAATGAGCAGTTCTTC.